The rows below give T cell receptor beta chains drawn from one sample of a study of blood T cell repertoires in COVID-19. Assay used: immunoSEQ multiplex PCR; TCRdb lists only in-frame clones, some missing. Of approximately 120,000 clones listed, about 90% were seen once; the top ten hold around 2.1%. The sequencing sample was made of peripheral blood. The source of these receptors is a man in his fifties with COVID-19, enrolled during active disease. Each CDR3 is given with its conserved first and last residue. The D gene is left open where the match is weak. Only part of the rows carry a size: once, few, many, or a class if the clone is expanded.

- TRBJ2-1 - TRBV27 TGTGCCAGCTCCCCGGGACTGGGTGCCTACAATGAGCAGTTCTTC CASSPGLGAYNEQFF
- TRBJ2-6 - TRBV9 TGTGCCAGCAGCGGACACCTTTCTGGGGCCAACGTCCTGACTTTC CASSGHLSGANVLTF
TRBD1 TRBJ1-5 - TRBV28 TGTGCCAGCAGTTTGACAGGGGGCCATCAGCCCCAGCATTTT CASSLTGGHQPQHF
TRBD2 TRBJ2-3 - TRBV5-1 TGCGCCAGCAGCTTGGAGCGGGGAGACACAGATACGCAGTATTTT CASSLERGDTDTQYF
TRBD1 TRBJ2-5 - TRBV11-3 TGTGCCAGCAGCTATAGGGGGCGGAAAGAGACCCAGTACTTC CASSYRGRKETQYF
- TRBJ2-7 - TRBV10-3 TGTGCCTCGGTACAGGGCTACGAGCAGTACTTC CASVQGYEQYF
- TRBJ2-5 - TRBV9 TGTGCCAGCAGCGTAGGGTTGGGGACTGAACAAGAGACCCAGTACTTC CASSVGLGTEQETQYF
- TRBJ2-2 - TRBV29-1 TGCAGCGTTGACCAGGGTAACACCGGGGAGCTGTTTTTT CSVDQGNTGELFF
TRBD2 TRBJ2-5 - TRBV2 TGTGCCAGCAGGCCGCGGGGGACGGAGACCCAGTACTTC CASRPRGTETQYF
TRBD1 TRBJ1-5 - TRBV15 TGTGCCGCCAGCAGAGTGGGACAGGGCTATCAGCCCCAGCATTTT CAASRVGQGYQPQHF
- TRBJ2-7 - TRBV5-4 TGTGCCAGCAGCTTAAGGGGGACCTACGAGCAGTACTTC CASSLRGTYEQYF
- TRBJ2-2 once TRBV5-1 TGCGCCAGCAGCCTCAAAGGGGCCGCCGGGGAGCTGTTTTTT CASSLKGAAGELFF